These 13 T cell receptor beta chains share one sample of origin, sequenced in a study of immune cell composition in non-small cell lung cancer. Libraries were prepared by immunoSEQ multiplex PCR; TCRdb keeps only in-frame clonotypes and omits some of them. The sample includes around 990 clones, roughly 77% of them seen just once. Sequencing was carried out using lung tumor tissue. The receptors were gathered from a human donor with non-small cell lung cancer.

This chain uses TRBV4-3 with TRBJ1-6; TRBD1 might be the D (5 bases). V lost 0 bases, J lost 6 bases, and 9 bases lay in between. Germline-derived CDR1 and CDR2 are LGHNA and YSLEER. The CDR3 extends over 15 amino acids. The DNA of the CDR3 is TGCGCCAGCAGCCAAGAGAGGGGCCTTAATTCACCCCTCCACTTT. It codes for CASSQERGLNSPLHF.

The gene calls are TRBV6-1 and TRBJ1-5, with 8 bases aligning to TRBD1. The CDR3 has 14 amino acids. CDR1 is MNHNS and CDR2 is SASEGT in the germline V gene. Trimming at V came to 4 bases and at J to 2 bases, leaving 1 base not matched to a gene. CDR3: CASSVGQGNQPQHF. The CDR3 coding sequence is TGTGCCAGCAGTGTGGGACAGGGCAATCAGCCCCAGCATTTT.

This rearrangement joins TRBV29-1 to TRBJ2-5, with D unclear. Germline V gene lookup returns CDR1 SQVTM and CDR2 ANQGSEA. The CDR3 is made up of 17 amino acids. The V end was cut by 4 bases, the J end by 5 bases, with 26 bases between. Here the CDR3 reads CSVGAYFVGVRAETQYF. CDR3 in DNA: TGCAGCGTTGGGGCCTATTTCGTTGGGGTGAGAGCGGAGACCCAGTACTTC.

This clone has just one count. The gene calls are TRBV9 and TRBJ2-1, with TRBD2 identical over 8 bases. The CDR3 runs to 15 residues. Germline-derived CDR1 and CDR2 are SGDLS and YYNGEE. V dropped 0 bases and J dropped 7; count of bases not matched to a gene: 6. The CDR3 DNA reads as TGTGCCAGCAGCGTAGCGGGGGGGCCGGAAAATGAGCAGTTCTTC. The encoded protein is CASSVAGGPENEQFF.

The rearrangement joins TRBV5-1 to TRBJ1-3; tentative D call: TRBD1 (6 bases). In germline, CDR1 is SGHRS, CDR2 YFSETQ. CDR3 length: 15 residues. Trimming pared 0 bases from V and 4 bases from J, leaving 11 bases between. In nucleotides, the CDR3 is TGCGCCAGCAGCTTGGGCACAGGGAGGGGAAACACCATATATTTT. Protein: CASSLGTGRGNTIYF.

The genes are TRBV7-2 and TRBJ1-1; D is undetermined. Germline CDR1 and CDR2: SGHTA and FQGNSA. V gave up 6 bases and J gave up 5 bases, with 13 bases separating them. The CDR3 has 13 amino acids. The chain's CDR3 is CASRGGRHTEAFF. The CDR3, as DNA: TGTGCCAGCAGAGGAGGGAGGCATACTGAAGCTTTCTTT.

By sample share, this clone is large. This chain uses TRBV2 with TRBJ2-1, with D possibly TRBD2 on 7 matching bases. V was cut by 6 bases and J by 0 bases, with 15 bases left in between. Germline V gene lookup returns CDR1 SNHLY and CDR2 FYNNEI. The CDR3 runs 16 residues. This CDR3 is CASRRKGGRSYNEQFF. The CDR3 nucleotides read TGTGCCAGCAGGCGAAAGGGGGGGCGCTCCTACAATGAGCAGTTCTTC.

A single count supports this clone. This chain connects TRBV9 to TRBJ2-4; 11 bases align to TRBD2. The length of the CDR3 is 15 residues. CDR1 SGDLS and CDR2 YYNGEE come from the germline V gene. The V segment lost 3 bases and the J segment 8 bases; nucleotides outside the gene matches: 7. The CDR3 coding sequence is TGTGCCAGCAGCGGGGGACTAGCGGAGGACGACATTCAGTACTTC. This encodes CASSGGLAEDDIQYF.

This clone was observed a handful of times. The chain is built from TRBV29-1 and TRBJ2-5; D is ambiguous. The germline V gene encodes CDR1 SQVTM and CDR2 ANQGSEA. The CDR3 length is 14 residues. V lost 3 bases and J 3 bases, leaving 14 bases between the germline ends. The CDR3 nucleotides read TGCAGCGTTGACCCGGGTACGGTAGAAGAGACCCAGTACTTC. This encodes CSVDPGTVEETQYF.

The chain recombines TRBV28 with TRBJ2-5; D uncertain. CDR1 is MDHEN and CDR2 is SYDVKM in the germline V gene. The CDR3 contains 16 residues. The germline V and J ends were trimmed by 5 bases and 1 base, with 17 bases remaining between them. In DNA, the CDR3 is TGTGCCAGCAGTGCCGTGACGATGGGCAGCCAAGAGACCCAGTACTTC. Protein sequence: CASSAVTMGSQETQYF.

This clone was seen a few times. The gene calls are TRBV6-6 and TRBJ1-5; weak D call: TRBD1 (5 bases). CDR1 is MNHNY, CDR2 SVGAGI, per germline (reference sequence). Trimming pared 7 bases from V and 5 bases from J, leaving 18 bases between. This CDR3 region has 15 residues. Here the CDR3 DNA reads TGTGCCAGCACCCGGACAAACTTCAGAGATCAGCCCCAGCATTTT. Protein: CASTRTNFRDQPQHF.

This chain connects TRBV5-6 to TRBJ1-3; D is ambiguous. The CDR3 contains 13 residues. Germline CDR1 and CDR2: SGHDT and YYEEEE. V was cut by 0 bases and J by 3 bases, with 4 bases left in between. The CDR3 loop reads CASSLDSGNTIYF. CDR3 nucleotides: TGTGCCAGCAGCTTGGACAGTGGAAACACCATATATTTT.

This clone was counted a few times. The J gene is TRBJ2-3, the V gene TRBV4-3; D may be TRBD1 or TRBD2 (5 bases each). V was trimmed by 6 bases and J by 0 bases, leaving 13 bases between them. Per the germline V gene, CDR1 is LGHNA and CDR2 is YSLEER. The CDR3 consists of 15 residues. CDR3 in DNA: TGCGCCAGCAGTCGGGGTGGGGACAGCACAGATACGCAGTATTTT. The encoded protein is CASSRGGDSTDTQYF.